A selection of T cell receptor beta chains follows, all from one sample in a study of Ad26.COV2.S vaccination and SARS-CoV-2 variants. Sequencing used immunoSEQ multiplex PCR; TCRdb keeps in-frame clones, though not all of them. The table includes around 450,000 clones, around 87% detected once. Sequences were derived from peripheral blood, sampled in a trial of Ad26.COV2.S vaccine versus placebo. Source of these receptors: a person aged 18-65 years who received the Ad26.COV2.S COVID-19 vaccine or a placebo. Both conserved end residues are part of each CDR3. The order of the fields is clone size, J gene, V gene, D gene, CDR3 DNA, CDR3 protein. A D gene is named only where the DNA matches it firmly. Only part of the rows carry a size: once, few, many, or a class if the clone is expanded.

size: few; J: TRBJ1-3; V: TRBV3-1/TRBV3-2; D: .; DNA: TGTGCCAGCAGCCAAGATACCGGCTCTGGAAACACCATATATTTT; CDR3: CASSQDTGSGNTIYF
size: .; J: TRBJ1-1; V: TRBV7-9; D: .; DNA: TGTGCCAGCAGGACGTCAGGGGATCGCACTGAAGCTTTCTTT; CDR3: CASRTSGDRTEAFF
size: few; J: TRBJ2-7; V: TRBV5-4; D: .; DNA: TGTGCCAGCAGCTTAGGGCCAGCCTACGAGCAGTACTTC; CDR3: CASSLGPAYEQYF
size: .; J: TRBJ1-5; V: TRBV12-3/TRBV12-4; D: .; DNA: TGTGCCAGCAGACAGTATAGTCAGCCCCAGCATTTT; CDR3: CASRQYSQPQHF
size: .; J: TRBJ1-5; V: TRBV7-9; D: TRBD1; DNA: TGTGCCAGCAGCCGCTCGGTGGGGGACAGGGAGAATCAGCCCCAGCATTTT; CDR3: CASSRSVGDRENQPQHF
size: .; J: TRBJ2-3; V: TRBV11-2; D: .; DNA: TGTGCCAGCAGCTTAGGTGACAGGGAGGGGAGCACAGATACGCAGTATTTT; CDR3: CASSLGDREGSTDTQYF
size: .; J: TRBJ1-4; V: TRBV28; D: .; DNA: TGTGCCAGCAGTTTCGCCGCTAATGAAAAACTGTTTTTT; CDR3: CASSFAANEKLFF
size: once; J: TRBJ2-4; V: TRBV19; D: .; DNA: TGTGCCAGTGCCCGGGCGGCGGGGGGACAGGAGGAAAACATTCAGTACTTC; CDR3: CASARAAGGQEENIQYF
size: .; J: TRBJ2-1; V: TRBV4-1; D: .; DNA: TGCGCCAGCAGCCCAAACCCCGACAATGAGCAGTTCTTC; CDR3: CASSPNPDNEQFF
size: .; J: TRBJ2-5; V: TRBV10-3; D: TRBD2; DNA: TGTGCCATCAGTTTAAGTAATAGCGGGGGGGCCCAGTACTTC; CDR3: CAISLSNSGGAQYF
size: .; J: TRBJ2-5; V: TRBV24-1; D: .; DNA: TGTGCCACCAGTGATCCGGTGGGGGGCGGGTTGGAGACCCAGTACTTC; CDR3: CATSDPVGGGLETQYF
size: .; J: TRBJ1-1; V: TRBV30; D: .; DNA: TGTGCCTGGGTAGGGGCGTCAGGGGCTGAAGCTTTCTTT; CDR3: CAWVGASGAEAFF
size: .; J: TRBJ2-1; V: TRBV25-1; D: TRBD1; DNA: TGTGCCAGCAGTGGGGGACAGGGCCTGGCGTTCTTC; CDR3: CASSGGQGLAFF
size: once; J: TRBJ1-6; V: TRBV9; D: TRBD1; DNA: TGTGCCAGCAGCGACCCTGGGGGACAGGCATATAATTCACCCCTCCACTTT; CDR3: CASSDPGGQAYNSPLHF
size: once; J: TRBJ2-7; V: TRBV30; D: .; DNA: TGTGCCGGAAGACAGCCATCCTACGAGCAGTACTTC; CDR3: CAGRQPSYEQYF
size: .; J: TRBJ1-2; V: TRBV5-1; D: .; DNA: TGCGCCAGCAGCGCTTACCAGGGCACCTCTAACTATGGCTACACCTTC; CDR3: CASSAYQGTSNYGYTF
size: .; J: TRBJ2-1; V: TRBV19; D: .; DNA: TGTGCCAGTAGTATGGGCGGGGGCTATGAGCAGTTCTTC; CDR3: CASSMGGGYEQFF
size: .; J: TRBJ2-3; V: TRBV7-9; D: TRBD2; DNA: TGTGCCAGCAGCCCTAGCCCTAGCGGGGGGGTCACAGATACGCAGTATTTT; CDR3: CASSPSPSGGVTDTQYF
size: .; J: TRBJ2-7; V: TRBV19; D: .; DNA: TGTGCCAGTAGTATAGATCTGGCCTACGAGCAGTACTTC; CDR3: CASSIDLAYEQYF
size: .; J: TRBJ1-5; V: TRBV4-3; D: .; DNA: TGCGCCAGCAGCCAAGTACCAATTTCACAGCCCCAGCATTTT; CDR3: CASSQVPISQPQHF
size: .; J: TRBJ1-2; V: TRBV19; D: .; DNA: TGTGCCAGTAGTATTGACGCACAGATATACGGCTACACCTTC; CDR3: CASSIDAQIYGYTF
size: few; J: TRBJ1-2; V: TRBV5-1; D: TRBD1; DNA: TGCGCCAGCAGCTCATCAGGGGGGCCTAACTATGGCTACACCTTC; CDR3: CASSSSGGPNYGYTF
size: once; J: TRBJ1-5; V: TRBV6-5; D: .; DNA: TGTGCCAGCAGTTCCCACAGGGATGGCAATCAGCCCCAGCATTTT; CDR3: CASSSHRDGNQPQHF
size: .; J: TRBJ2-7; V: TRBV3-1/TRBV3-2; D: .; DNA: TGTGCCAGCAGCCAAGTAGGGCACTCCTACGAGCAGTACTTC; CDR3: CASSQVGHSYEQYF
size: .; J: TRBJ2-5; V: TRBV9; D: TRBD2; DNA: TGTGCCAGCAGCGTAGCTGGTAGCGGGGGGGCCATAGAGACCCAGTACTTC; CDR3: CASSVAGSGGAIETQYF
size: .; J: TRBJ2-7; V: TRBV24-1; D: .; DNA: TGTGCCACCAGTGAGAAACCACCGGGACTGGCTTGGAACGAGCAGTACTTC; CDR3: CATSEKPPGLAWNEQYF
size: .; J: TRBJ2-1; V: TRBV7-6; D: .; DNA: TGTGCCAGCAGCTTAGGACGGGCCCGTGGTGGGAATGAGCAGTTCTTC; CDR3: CASSLGRARGGNEQFF
size: few; J: TRBJ1-6; V: TRBV6-5; D: .; DNA: TGTGCCAGCAGACAGGAGAGCTCCTATAATTCACCCCTCCACTTT; CDR3: CASRQESSYNSPLHF